This TCR beta chain was profiled in a study of STAT3 mutations in large granular lymphocyte leukemia. General study findings and limits: At least one immunodominant TCR beta clonotype appeared in every T-cell large granular lymphocyte leukemia patient. Some patients had dominant TCR clones larger than their STAT3 mutant burden. All newly emerging clones after therapy were STAT3 wild type. In some patients, a small highly pathogenic clone possibly went undetected.

This CDR3 contains 13 residues. V lost 4 bases to trimming and J lost 9 bases; unmatched junction nucleotides: 6. Germline V CDR1 and CDR2: MNHEY, SVGAGI. The protocol was immunoSEQ multiplex PCR, while the TCRdb copy is restricted to in-frame clones and leaves out a portion. The table records around 4,000 clones, roughly 80% of them present only once. For this clone: The antigen is unknown.

The clonotype comes from a man between 35 and 55 years old with T-cell large granular lymphocyte leukemia. Some clones in this sample may be carry-over from other donors' samples. The sample taken for sequencing was peripheral blood mononuclear cells. The rearrangement joins TRBV6-5 to TRBJ1-3, with TRBD1 matching over 7 bases. The CDR3 is CASSFLGGGTIYF. The DNA for the CDR3 is TGTGCCAGCAGTTTCCTAGGGGGCGGCACCATATATTTT.